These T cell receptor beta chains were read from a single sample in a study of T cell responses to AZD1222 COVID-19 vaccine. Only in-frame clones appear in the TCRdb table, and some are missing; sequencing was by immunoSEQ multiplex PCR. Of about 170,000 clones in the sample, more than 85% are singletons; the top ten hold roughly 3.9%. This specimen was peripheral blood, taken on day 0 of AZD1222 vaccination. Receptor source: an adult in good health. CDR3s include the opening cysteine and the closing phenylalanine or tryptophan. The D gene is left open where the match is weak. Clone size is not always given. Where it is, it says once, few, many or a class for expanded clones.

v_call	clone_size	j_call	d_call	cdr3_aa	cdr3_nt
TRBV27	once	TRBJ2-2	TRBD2	CASQSGRYTGELFF	TGTGCCAGCCAAAGCGGGAGGTATACCGGGGAGCTGTTTTTT
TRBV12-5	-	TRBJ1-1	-	CASGLVRTVWVNTEAFF	TGTGCTAGTGGTTTGGTAAGGACAGTCTGGGTGAACACTGAAGCTTTCTTT
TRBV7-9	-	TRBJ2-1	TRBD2	CASSFGLLGTSSNEQFF	TGTGCCAGCAGCTTTGGTTTACTTGGGACTAGTTCGAATGAGCAGTTCTTC
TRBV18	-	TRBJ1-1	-	CASSPFFKGVNTEAFF	TGTGCCAGCTCACCATTTTTTAAGGGCGTGAACACTGAAGCTTTCTTT
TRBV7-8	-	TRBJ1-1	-	CASSTNRASNTEAFF	TGTGCCAGCAGCACGAACCGGGCCTCGAACACTGAAGCTTTCTTT
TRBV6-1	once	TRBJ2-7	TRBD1	CASSEMDRIYEQYF	TGTGCCAGCAGTGAAATGGACAGGATCTACGAGCAGTACTTC
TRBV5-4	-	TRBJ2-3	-	CASSTPGGPSTDTQYF	TGTGCCAGCAGCACCCCCGGTGGTCCCAGCACAGATACGCAGTATTTT
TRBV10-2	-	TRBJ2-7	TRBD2	CASSNAGGYEQYF	TGCGCCAGCAGTAACGCGGGAGGATACGAGCAGTACTTC
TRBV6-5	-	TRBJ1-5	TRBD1	CASRTGGEGNQPQHF	TGTGCCAGCAGGACAGGGGGCGAGGGTAATCAGCCCCAGCATTTT
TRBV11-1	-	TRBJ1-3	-	CASSPWTAMGGNTIYF	TGTGCCAGCAGCCCGTGGACAGCTATGGGAGGAAACACCATATATTTT
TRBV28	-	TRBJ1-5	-	CASRISDRVNQPQHF	TGTGCCAGCAGGATCAGTGACAGAGTCAATCAGCCCCAGCATTTT
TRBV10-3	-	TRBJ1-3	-	CAISEVEFSGNTIYF	TGTGCCATCAGTGAGGTGGAGTTCTCTGGAAACACCATATATTTT
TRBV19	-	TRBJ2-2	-	CASSGETTGELFF	TGTGCCAGTAGTGGGGAGACCACCGGGGAGCTGTTTTTT
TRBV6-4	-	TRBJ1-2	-	CASRDNYGYTF	TGTGCCAGCAGGGACAACTATGGCTACACCTTC
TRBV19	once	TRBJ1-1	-	CASSLNRAGEAFF	TGTGCCAGTAGTCTTAACAGGGCTGGCGAAGCTTTCTTT
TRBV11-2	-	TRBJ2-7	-	CASSFGTLPLRSPEQYF	TGTGCCAGCAGCTTCGGGACCTTGCCTTTACGTTCCCCAGAGCAGTACTTC
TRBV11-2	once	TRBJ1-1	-	CASSLSLGRDTEAFF	TGTGCCAGCAGCTTAAGCTTGGGACGGGACACTGAAGCTTTCTTT
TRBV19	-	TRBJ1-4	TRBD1	CASSILQGSNEKLFF	TGTGCCAGTAGTATATTACAGGGGTCTAATGAAAAACTGTTTTTT
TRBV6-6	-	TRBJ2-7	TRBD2	CASSPSPLTSGSLLAYF	TGTGCCAGCAGTCCTTCGCCGCTGACTAGCGGGAGCTTGTTGGCGTACTTC
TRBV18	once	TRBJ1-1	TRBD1	CASSPRQGANTEAFF	TGTGCCAGCTCACCTAGACAGGGTGCGAACACTGAAGCTTTCTTT
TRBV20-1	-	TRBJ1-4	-	CSAPVGRGLFF	TGCAGTGCCCCAGTCGGACGGGGACTGTTTTTT
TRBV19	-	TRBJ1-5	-	CASSIRGARNQPQHF	TGTGCCAGTAGTATCCGGGGGGCTCGAAATCAGCCCCAGCATTTT
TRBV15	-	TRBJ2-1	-	CATSGFPGGDNEQFF	TGTGCCACCAGCGGGTTCCCTGGCGGTGACAATGAGCAGTTCTTC
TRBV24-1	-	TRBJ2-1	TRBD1	CATSGQGNEQFF	TGTGCCACCAGTGGACAGGGGAATGAGCAGTTCTTC
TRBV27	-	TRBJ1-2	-	CASSLLGGRDGYTF	TGTGCCAGCAGTTTATTAGGGGGGAGGGATGGCTACACCTTC
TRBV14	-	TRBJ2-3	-	CASSPSWFTDTQYF	TGTGCCAGCAGCCCCTCGTGGTTCACAGATACGCAGTATTTT
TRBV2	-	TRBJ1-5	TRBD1	CASRKQGHGNQPQHF	TGTGCCAGCAGAAAACAGGGGCATGGCAATCAGCCCCAGCATTTT
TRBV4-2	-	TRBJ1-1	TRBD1	CASSPETGRGSEAFF	TGTGCCAGCAGCCCCGAGACAGGGAGGGGCTCTGAAGCTTTCTTT
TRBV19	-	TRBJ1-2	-	CASSGYRPGLNYGYTF	TGTGCCAGTAGTGGGTATCGGCCGGGACTCAACTATGGCTACACCTTC
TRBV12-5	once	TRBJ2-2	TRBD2	CASGLGLAGGTGELFF	TGTGCTAGTGGTTTGGGGCTAGCGGGAGGTACCGGGGAGCTGTTTTTT
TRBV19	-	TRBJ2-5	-	CASSIDGETQYF	TGTGCCAGTAGTATAGATGGGGAGACCCAGTACTTC